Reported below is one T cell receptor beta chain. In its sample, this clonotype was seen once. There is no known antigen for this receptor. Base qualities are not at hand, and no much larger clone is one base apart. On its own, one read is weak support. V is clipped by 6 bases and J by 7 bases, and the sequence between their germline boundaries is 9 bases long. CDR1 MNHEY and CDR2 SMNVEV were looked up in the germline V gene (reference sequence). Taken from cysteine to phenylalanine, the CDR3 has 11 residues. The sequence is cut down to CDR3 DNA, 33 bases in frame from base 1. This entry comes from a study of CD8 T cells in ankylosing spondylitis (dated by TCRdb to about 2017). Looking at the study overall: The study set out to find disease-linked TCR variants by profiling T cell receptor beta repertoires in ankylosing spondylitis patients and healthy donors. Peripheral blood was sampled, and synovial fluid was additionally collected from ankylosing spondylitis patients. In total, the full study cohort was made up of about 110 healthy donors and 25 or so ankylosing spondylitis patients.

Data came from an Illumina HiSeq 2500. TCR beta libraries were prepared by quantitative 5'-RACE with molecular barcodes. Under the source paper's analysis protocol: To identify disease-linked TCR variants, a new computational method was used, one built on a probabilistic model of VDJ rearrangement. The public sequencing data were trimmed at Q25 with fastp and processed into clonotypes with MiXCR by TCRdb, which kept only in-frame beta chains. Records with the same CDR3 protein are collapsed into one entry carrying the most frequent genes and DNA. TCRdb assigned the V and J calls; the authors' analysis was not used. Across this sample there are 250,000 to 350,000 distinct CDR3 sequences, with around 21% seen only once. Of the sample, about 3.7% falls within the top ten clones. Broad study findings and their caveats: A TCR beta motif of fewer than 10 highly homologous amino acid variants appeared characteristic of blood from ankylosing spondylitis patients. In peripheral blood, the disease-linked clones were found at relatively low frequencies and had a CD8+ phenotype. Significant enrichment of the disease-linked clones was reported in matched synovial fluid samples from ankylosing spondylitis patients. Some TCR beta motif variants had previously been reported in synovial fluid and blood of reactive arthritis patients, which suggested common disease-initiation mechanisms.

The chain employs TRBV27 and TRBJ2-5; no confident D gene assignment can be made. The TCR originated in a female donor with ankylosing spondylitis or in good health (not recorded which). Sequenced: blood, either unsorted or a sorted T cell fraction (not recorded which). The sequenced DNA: TGTGCCAGCAGGGTGTTAGGGACCCAGTACTTC. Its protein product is CASRVLGTQYF.